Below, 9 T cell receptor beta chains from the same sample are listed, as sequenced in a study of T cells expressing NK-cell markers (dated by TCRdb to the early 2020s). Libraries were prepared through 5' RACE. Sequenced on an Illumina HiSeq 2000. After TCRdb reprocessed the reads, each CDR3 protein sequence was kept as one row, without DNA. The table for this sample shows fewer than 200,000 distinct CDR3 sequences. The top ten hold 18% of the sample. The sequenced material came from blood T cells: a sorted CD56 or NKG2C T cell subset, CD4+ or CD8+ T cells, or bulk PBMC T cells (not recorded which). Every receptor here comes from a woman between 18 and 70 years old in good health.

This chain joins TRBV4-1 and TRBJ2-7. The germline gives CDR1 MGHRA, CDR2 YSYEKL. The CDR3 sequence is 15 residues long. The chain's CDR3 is CASSQEMSLKYEQYF.

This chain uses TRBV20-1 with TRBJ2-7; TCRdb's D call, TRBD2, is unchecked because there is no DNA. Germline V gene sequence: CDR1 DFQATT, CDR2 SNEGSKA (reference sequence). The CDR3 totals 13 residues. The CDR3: CSARKAGVDEQYF.

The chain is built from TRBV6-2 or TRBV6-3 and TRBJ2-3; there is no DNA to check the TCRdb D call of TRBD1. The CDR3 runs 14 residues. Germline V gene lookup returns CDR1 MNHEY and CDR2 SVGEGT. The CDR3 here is CASSGDLITDTQYF.

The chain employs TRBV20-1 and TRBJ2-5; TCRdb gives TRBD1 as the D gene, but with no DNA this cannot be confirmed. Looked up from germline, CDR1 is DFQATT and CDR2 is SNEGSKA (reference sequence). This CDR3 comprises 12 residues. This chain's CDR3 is CSAQETGETQYF.

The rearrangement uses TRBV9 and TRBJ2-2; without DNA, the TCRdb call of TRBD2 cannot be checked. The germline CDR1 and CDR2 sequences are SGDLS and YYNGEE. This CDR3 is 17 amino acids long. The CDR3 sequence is CASSVASGLADTGELFF.

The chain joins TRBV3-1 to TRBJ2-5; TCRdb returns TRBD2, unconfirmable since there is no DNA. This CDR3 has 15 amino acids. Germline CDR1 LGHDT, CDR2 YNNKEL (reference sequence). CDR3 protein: CASSQQPAASETQYF.

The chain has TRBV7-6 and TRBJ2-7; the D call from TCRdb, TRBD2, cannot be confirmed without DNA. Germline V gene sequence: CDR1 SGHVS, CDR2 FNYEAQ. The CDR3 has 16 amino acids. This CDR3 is CASSLRTSGFSYEQYF.

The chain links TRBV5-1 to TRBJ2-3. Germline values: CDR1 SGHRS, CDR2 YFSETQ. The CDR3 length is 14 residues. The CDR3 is CASEKAGGTDTQYF.

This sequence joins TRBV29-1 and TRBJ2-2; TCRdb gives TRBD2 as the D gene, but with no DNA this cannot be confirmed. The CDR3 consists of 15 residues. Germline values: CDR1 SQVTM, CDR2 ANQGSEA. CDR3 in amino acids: CSVGATSGITGELFF.